The 21 T cell receptor beta chains below all came from one sample that was sequenced in a study of regulatory T cells in long-lasting Graves disease. As to time point: persistent/refractory GD, antithyroid drugs over 5 years with positive TRAb. With RNA extracted from PBMCs as input, the TCR library was made. Relying on iRepertoire HTBI primers and Arm-PCR of CDR3 regions, the team built TCR beta libraries. Via MiXCR, TCRdb re-called the multiplex PCR reads, giving one row per CDR3 protein. Here the sample spans roughly 360,000 distinct CDR3 sequences, approximately 25% being singletons. The sequences come from peripheral blood mononuclear cells (PBMCs), collected when the disease was refractory, from a patient treated with antithyroid drugs. Receptor source: a woman aged 40 to 50 with Graves disease.

The gene calls are TRBV30 and TRBJ2-7, with D possibly matching TRBD1 (6 bases). This CDR3 has 15 amino acids. The V gene's germline CDR1 is GTSNPN and CDR2 SVGIG (reference sequence). V lost 7 bases and J lost 5, with 24 bases in between. The CDR3 is CASSLGAPSFNEQYF. CDR3 DNA sequence: TGTGCCTCCTCTCTGGGGGCGCCTAGCTTTAACGAGCAGTACTTC.

This chain uses TRBV3-1 with TRBJ2-7; no firm D call. Germline CDR1 and CDR2: LGHDT and YNNKEL (reference sequence). The CDR3 loop spans 13 amino acids. V gave up 5 bases and J gave up 6 bases, with 14 bases separating them. CDR3 protein: CASSSNANLEQYF. The CDR3 nucleotides read TGTGCCAGCAGCTCCAATGCGAACCTCGAGCAGTACTTC.

The chain links TRBV20-1 to TRBJ1-5; D remains unclear. This CDR3 has 10 amino acids. With 4 bases removed from V and 7 bases from J, the gap between germline ends came to 5 bases. The germline CDR1 and CDR2 sequences are DFQATT and SNEGSKA (reference sequence). The CDR3 reads CSAIVQPQHF. The CDR3 DNA is TGCAGTGCTATAGTACAGCCCCAGCATTTT.

The rearrangement joins TRBV30 to TRBJ2-1; either TRBD1 or TRBD2 may fit D (5 bases each). The CDR3 runs to 15 residues. V lost 2 bases to trimming and J lost 8 bases, with 19 bases between them. Germline CDR1 is GTSNPN and CDR2 is SVGIG (reference sequence). The CDR3 region has the DNA TGTGCCTGGAGTCCCGGGTTCAGGGACGACGATGAGCAGTTCTTC. Translation gives CAWSPGFRDDDEQFF.

Remarks on this clonotype: A read error may be the cause here, since a much bigger clone is one base away. J is TRBJ2-2 and V is TRBV28, with 7 nucleotides matching TRBD1. The CDR3 length is 14 residues. Germline loops: CDR1 MDHEN, CDR2 SYDVKM. The CDR3 coding sequence is TGTGCCAGCAGGACAGGGCCGGACACCGGGGAGCTGCTTTTT. Translating it yields CASRTGPDTGELLF.

This clonotype was found many times. This chain links TRBV20-1 with TRBJ2-7; 7 bases line up with TRBD2. Trimming at V came to 1 base and at J to 3 bases, leaving 6 bases not matched to a gene. CDR3 length equals 14 residues. Looked up from germline, CDR1 is DFQATT and CDR2 is SNEGSKA (reference sequence). In DNA form, the CDR3 reads TGCAGTGCTAGAGGACTAGCCCGAGTCTACGAGCAGTACTTC. This gives the protein CSARGLARVYEQYF.

This clonotype appeared many times. The chain links TRBV28 to TRBJ1-1; D might be TRBD1 (5 bases). The length of the CDR3 is 15 residues. Trimming removed 10 bases at V and 4 bases at J, with 22 bases between. Germline CDR1 MDHEN, CDR2 SYDVKM. Here the CDR3 reads CATMYLSRGGTEAFF. In nucleotides, the CDR3 is TGTGCCACCATGTATCTTTCTCGGGGGGGCACTGAAGCTTTCTTT. Variable domain in full (rest from reference TRBV28 and TRBJ1-1): DVKVTQSSRYLVKRTGEKVFLECVQDMDHENMFWYRQDPGLGLRLIYFSYDVKMKEKGDIPEGYSVSREKKERFSLILESASTNQTSMYLCATMYLSRGGTEAFFGQGTRLTVV.

V gene TRBV10-3 combines with J gene TRBJ2-6, with no clear D. Trimming removed 3 bases from V and 0 bases from J, with 6 bases in between. CDR1 is ENHRY, CDR2 SYGVKD, per germline. The CDR3 covers 15 residues. CDR3 residues: CAISDYSSGANVLTF. CDR3 coding DNA: TGTGCCATCAGTGATTATAGCTCTGGGGCCAACGTCCTGACTTTC.

At least ten counts were recorded for this clonotype. V and J are TRBV28 and TRBJ1-1; D is undetermined. CDR1 MDHEN and CDR2 SYDVKM come from the germline V gene. The CDR3 loop spans 15 amino acids. Trimming stripped 5 bases from V and 0 bases from J, with 13 bases between. The CDR3 reads CASSPPEEVNTEAFF. The DNA for the CDR3 is TGTGCCAGCAGTCCACCGGAGGAGGTGAACACTGAAGCTTTCTTT.

There are a few counts of this clonotype. J is TRBJ1-4 and V is TRBV7-9; D is undetermined. Trimming took 2 bases from V and 0 from J, leaving 13 bases between them. The length of the CDR3 is 17 residues. CDR1 SEHNR and CDR2 FQNEAQ come from the germline V gene (reference sequence). In DNA form, the CDR3 reads TGTGCCAGCAGCTTAAAGAGGGTCGGGGCAACTAATGAAAAACTGTTTTTT. Its translation is CASSLKRVGATNEKLFF.

This clonotype was seen at least ten times. This chain uses TRBV20-1 with TRBJ2-7, with TRBD2 matching over 14 bases. J gave up 2 bases and V 8 bases, and 14 bases lay outside the gene matches. Looked up from germline, CDR1 is DFQATT and CDR2 is SNEGSKA (reference sequence). The CDR3 spans 17 residues. The CDR3 region is CSLVTSGRARSPYEQYF. CDR3 in DNA: TGCAGTTTGGTGACTAGCGGGAGGGCACGATCCCCCTACGAGCAGTACTTC.

This clonotype was picked up a small number of times. V is TRBV9 and J is TRBJ1-2; a possible D gene is TRBD1 (6 bases). This CDR3 has 17 amino acids. The V end was cut by 0 bases, the J end by 3 bases, with 18 bases between. The germline V gene has CDR1 SGDLS and CDR2 YYNGEE. The chain's CDR3 is CASSVAPSGGRDYGYTF. DNA for the CDR3: TGTGCCAGCAGCGTAGCCCCATCCGGGGGGCGAGACTATGGCTACACCTTC.

In the case of this clonotype: It may be a read error: a sequence one base away is much more abundant. The chain is built from TRBV7-3 and TRBJ2-7; 7 bases fit TRBD1. Germline values: CDR1 SGHTA, CDR2 FQGTGA. The CDR3 covers 15 residues. The DNA for the CDR3 is TGTGTCAGCAGCTTTGGAGCAGGGGGAACCTACGAGCAGTACTTC. Translation gives CVSSFGAGGTYEQYF.

As to this clonotype: A much larger clone lies one base from this, so it may be a read error. This chain's CDR3 is CASSLARSSGQEAQYF. The CDR3 nucleotides read TGTGCCAGCAGCTTAGCTCGGTCCAGCGGACAAGAGGCCCAGTACTTC. The chain links TRBV7-8 to TRBJ2-5; D tentatively reads TRBD1 or TRBD2 (5 bases each). The CDR3 runs to 16 residues. Per the germline V gene, CDR1 is SGHVS and CDR2 is FQNEAQ.

As concerns this clonotype: Since the CDR3 does not end with the conserved phenylalanine or tryptophan, this likely comes from a read error. The chain is built from TRBV7-3 and TRBJ2-3; 8 bases match TRBD2. CDR1 is SGHTA and CDR2 is FQGTGA in the germline V gene. The CDR3 has 14 residues. The trim removed 5 bases at V and 3 bases at J, leaving 4 bases unmatched. The CDR3 here is CASSPGLATDTQYS. CDR3 nucleotides: TGTGCCAGCAGCCCAGGACTAGCTACAGATACGCAGTATTCT.

The chain uses TRBV5-1 and TRBJ1-1, with D possibly TRBD1 on 6 matching bases. Trimming removed 4 bases from V and 5 bases from J, with 15 bases in between. From germline, CDR1 is SGHRS and CDR2 YFSETQ. The CDR3 runs 14 residues. The CDR3 protein is CASSNRGGGTEAFF. In DNA form, the CDR3 reads TGCGCCAGCAGCAACCGAGGGGGGGGGACTGAAGCTTTCTTT.

This clonotype was counted ten times or more. The chain links TRBV7-2 to TRBJ1-1, with a possible D match to TRBD1 (6 bases). Trimming took off 5 bases at V and 1 base at J, with 14 bases between the two ends. The CDR3 contains 15 residues. CDR1 and CDR2 from the germline V gene are SGHTA and FQGNSA. The CDR3 DNA is TGTGCCAGCAGCCCTTACAGGGACCCGAACACTGAAGCTTTCTTT. Encoded protein: CASSPYRDPNTEAFF.

The chain combines TRBV20-1 with TRBJ2-7, with 7 bases lining up with TRBD2. This CDR3 region has 12 residues. The V gene end was trimmed by 3 bases and the J gene end by 7 bases; junction bases not matched to a gene: 6. Germline lookup yields CDR1 DFQATT and CDR2 SNEGSKA (reference sequence). This CDR3 is CSASMEAGEQYF. The CDR3 bases are TGCAGTGCTAGCATGGAAGCGGGAGAGCAGTACTTC.

This clonotype was seen repeatedly, ten times or more. The rearrangement joins TRBV20-1 to TRBJ2-7; weak D call: TRBD2 (6 bases). V lost 3 bases, J lost 5 bases, and 17 bases lay in between. The CDR3 loop spans 14 amino acids. CDR1 and CDR2 (germline): DFQATT, SNEGSKA (reference sequence). CDR3 sequence (DNA): TGCAGTGCTAGGTCGGGAGTAATCTTCCACGAGCAGTACTTC. Protein sequence: CSARSGVIFHEQYF.

The chain couples TRBV4-1 to TRBJ2-7; 7 nucleotides agree with TRBD1. The CDR3 has 14 residues. Germline V gives CDR1 MGHRA, CDR2 YSYEKL. Germline trimming cut 3 bases from V and 0 bases from J; bases unmatched to any gene: 2. Here the CDR3 DNA reads TGCGCCAGCAGCCAGACAGGGACCTCCTACGAGCAGTACTTC. Protein sequence: CASSQTGTSYEQYF.

This clonotype was picked up many times. V usage is TRBV2 and J usage is TRBJ1-1; tentatively, D is TRBD1 (5 bases). The germline V gene has CDR1 SNHLY and CDR2 FYNNEI. The ends were cut back, 7 bases at V and 3 bases at J, with 18 bases in the middle. The CDR3 contains 15 residues. The CDR3 DNA sequence: TGTGCCAGCACTTTGTTTCAGGGAATAGACACTGAAGCTTTCTTT. It encodes CASTLFQGIDTEAFF.